Presented here are 8 T cell receptor beta chains from one specimen sequenced in a study of cytotoxic CD8 clonotypes in ibrutinib-treated CLL (dated by TCRdb to the early 2020s). Library prep was done by the immunoSEQ multiplex PCR assay. TCRdb limited this immuneACCESS table to in-frame rearrangements with V and J called. A share of clones is missing; checked studies link under half to unresolved V genes, and the rest is unexplained. Recorded for this sample are 160,000 or so clones; 81% of them occurred a single time. The top ten clonotypes cover roughly 1.9% of the sample. The sample's time point label is to be understood as: about twelve months on ibrutinib. The sequences come from PBMCs, collected after 12 months of ibrutinib treatment. The receptors were gathered from a human donor with chronic lymphocytic leukemia.

This chain uses TRBV7-6 with TRBJ2-5; D unclear. The CDR3 has 13 residues. Germline assignment: CDR1 SGHVS and CDR2 FNYEAQ. Between the trimmed V and J ends, which lost 5 bases and 10 bases, there was a span of 17 bases. This CDR3 is CASSLYQGRGQYF. The CDR3 region has the DNA TGTGCCAGCAGCCTTTATCAAGGGCGAGGCCAGTACTTC. The whole variable domain, remainder taken from reference TRBV7-6 and TRBJ2-5, is GAGVSQSPRYKVTKRGQDVALRCDPISGHVSLYWYRQALGQGPEFLTYFNYEAQQDKSGLPNDRFSAERPEGSISTLTIQRTEQRDSAMYRCASSLYQGRGQYFGPGTRLLVL.

V usage is TRBV4-2 and J usage is TRBJ1-3, with unresolved D. Germline CDR1 and CDR2: LGHNA and YNFKEQ. Trimming pared 0 bases from V and 0 bases from J, leaving 15 bases between. The CDR3 contains 18 residues. The CDR3 loop reads CASSQETASGSSGNTIYF. The CDR3 DNA reads as TGTGCCAGCAGCCAAGAAACGGCATCCGGGAGCTCTGGAAACACCATATATTTT.

CDR3 amino acids: CASSLKGTGITDTQYF. CDR3 DNA: TGTGCCAGCAGTTTAAAGGGGACAGGAATCACAGATACGCAGTATTTT. This chain uses TRBV27 with TRBJ2-3, with 8 bases aligning to TRBD1. The CDR3 runs 16 residues. V trimming: 2 bases; J trimming: 2 bases; junction bases outside the gene matches: 6. Germline V gene sequence: CDR1 MNHEY, CDR2 SMNVEV (reference sequence).

To note about this clone: Compared with germline, one end of the junction differs, possibly owing to a read error. The CDR3 nucleotides read TGTGCCAGCAGGAAGACAGCTTCGAACGCTGAAGCTTTCTTT. Protein sequence: CASRKTASNAEAFF. This chain uses TRBV27 with TRBJ1-1, with D possibly being TRBD1 (5 bases). CDR1 and CDR2 (germline): MNHEY, SMNVEV (reference sequence). The CDR3 sequence is 14 residues long.

The chain uses TRBV18 and TRBJ2-3; D perhaps matches TRBD1 (6 bases). Germline V gives CDR1 KGHSH, CDR2 LQKENI. V lost 3 bases and J 2 bases, leaving 9 bases between the germline ends. The CDR3 has 14 amino acids. The CDR3 spells CASSPDSFTDTQYF. For the CDR3, the DNA is TGTGCCAGCTCACCGGACAGTTTCACAGATACGCAGTATTTT.

The chain joins TRBV30 to TRBJ1-4, with D maybe TRBD1 (5 bases). The V gene's germline CDR1 is GTSNPN and CDR2 SVGIG (reference sequence). This CDR3 is built from 15 residues. The V end lost 2 bases, the J end lost 4 bases, and 14 bases lay between the germline ends. CDR3 bases: TGTGCCTGGAGTCCCCCGGGACTTCTTAATGAAAAACTGTTTTTT. This codes for CAWSPPGLLNEKLFF. Looking up the rest from reference TRBV30 and TRBJ1-4 gives the full variable domain: SQTIHQWPATLVQPVGSPLSLECTVEGTSNPNLYWYRQAAGRGLQLLFYSVGIGQISSEVPQNLSASRPQDRQFILSSKKLLLSDSGFYLCAWSPPGLLNEKLFFGSGTQLSVL.

The V gene is TRBV6-6, the J gene TRBJ2-5, with 8 positions matching TRBD2. The trim removed 4 bases at V and 2 bases at J, leaving 3 bases unmatched. CDR1 MNHNY and CDR2 SVGAGI come from the germline V gene (reference sequence). This CDR3 is 14 amino acids long. The CDR3 coding sequence is TGTGCCAGCAGTTCGGGGGGGTCACAAGAGACCCAGTACTTC. Encoded protein: CASSSGGSQETQYF.

This chain uses TRBV28 with TRBJ2-7, with D unresolved. The CDR3 extends over 15 amino acids. The germline gives CDR1 MDHEN, CDR2 SYDVKM. Trimming pared 3 bases from V and 2 bases from J, leaving 14 bases between. The CDR3 bases are TGTGCCAGCAGTTTCCTTCTGGAGTATACCTACGAGCAGTACTTC. Translated: CASSFLLEYTYEQYF. The complete variable domain, with remaining parts taken from reference TRBV28 and TRBJ2-7, reads DVKVTQSSRYLVKRTGEKVFLECVQDMDHENMFWYRQDPGLGLRLIYFSYDVKMKEKGDIPEGYSVSREKKERFSLILESASTNQTSMYLCASSFLLEYTYEQYFGPGTRLTVT.